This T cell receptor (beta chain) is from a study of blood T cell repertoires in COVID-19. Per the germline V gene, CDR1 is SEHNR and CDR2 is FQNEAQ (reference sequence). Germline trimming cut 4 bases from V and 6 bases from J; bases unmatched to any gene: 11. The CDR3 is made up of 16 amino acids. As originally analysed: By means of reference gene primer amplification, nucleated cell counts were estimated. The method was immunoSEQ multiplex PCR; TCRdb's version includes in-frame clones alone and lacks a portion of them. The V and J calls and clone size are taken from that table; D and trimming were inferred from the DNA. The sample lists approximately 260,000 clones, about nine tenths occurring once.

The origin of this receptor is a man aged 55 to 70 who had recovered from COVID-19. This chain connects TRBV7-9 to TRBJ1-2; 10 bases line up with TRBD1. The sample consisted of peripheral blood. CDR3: CASSSGRDRGSNGYTF. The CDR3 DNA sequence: TGTGCCAGCAGCTCCGGCCGGGACAGGGGATCTAATGGCTACACCTTC. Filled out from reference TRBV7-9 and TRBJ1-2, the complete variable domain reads DTGVSQNPRHKITKRGQNVTFRCDPISEHNRLYWYRQTLGQGPEFLTYFQNEAQLEKSRLLSDRFSAERPKGSFSTLEIQRTEQGDSAMYLCASSSGRDRGSNGYTFGSGTRLTVV.